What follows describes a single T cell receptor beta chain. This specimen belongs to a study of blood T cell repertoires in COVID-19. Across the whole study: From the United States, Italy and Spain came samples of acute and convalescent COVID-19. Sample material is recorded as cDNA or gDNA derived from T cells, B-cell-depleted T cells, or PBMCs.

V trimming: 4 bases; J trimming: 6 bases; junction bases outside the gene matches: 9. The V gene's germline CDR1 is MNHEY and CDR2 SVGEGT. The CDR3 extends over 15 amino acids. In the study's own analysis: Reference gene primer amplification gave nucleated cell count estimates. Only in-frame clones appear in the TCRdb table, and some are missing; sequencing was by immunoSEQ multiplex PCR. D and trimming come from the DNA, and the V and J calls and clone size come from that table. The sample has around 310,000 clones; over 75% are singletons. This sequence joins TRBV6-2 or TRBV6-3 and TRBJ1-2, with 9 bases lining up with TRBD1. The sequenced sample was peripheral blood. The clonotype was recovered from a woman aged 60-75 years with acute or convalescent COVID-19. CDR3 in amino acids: CASSFRDRVFDGYTF. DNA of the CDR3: TGTGCCAGCAGTTTCCGGGACAGGGTGTTCGATGGCTACACCTTC.